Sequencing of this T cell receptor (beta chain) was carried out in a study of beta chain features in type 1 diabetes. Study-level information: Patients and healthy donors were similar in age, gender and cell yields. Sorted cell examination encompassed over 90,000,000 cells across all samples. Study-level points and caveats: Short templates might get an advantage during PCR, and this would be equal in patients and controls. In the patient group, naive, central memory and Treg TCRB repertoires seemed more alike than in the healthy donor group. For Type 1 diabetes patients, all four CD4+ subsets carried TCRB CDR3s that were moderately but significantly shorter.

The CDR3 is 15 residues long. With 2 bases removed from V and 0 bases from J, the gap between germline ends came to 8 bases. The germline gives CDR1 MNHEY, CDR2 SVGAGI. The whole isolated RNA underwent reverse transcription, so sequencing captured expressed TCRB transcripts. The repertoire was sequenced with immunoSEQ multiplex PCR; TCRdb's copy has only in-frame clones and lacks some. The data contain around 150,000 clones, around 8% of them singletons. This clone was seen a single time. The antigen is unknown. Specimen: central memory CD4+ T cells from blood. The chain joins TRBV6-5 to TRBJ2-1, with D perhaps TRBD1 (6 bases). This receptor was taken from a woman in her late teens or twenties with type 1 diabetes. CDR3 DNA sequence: TGTGCCAGCAGTTACGACAGGAGCTCCTACAATGAGCAGTTCTTC. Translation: CASSYDRSSYNEQFF.